These T cell receptor beta chains were read from a single sample in a study of identical twins. TCRdb reprocessed the 5' RACE reads with MiXCR, giving one entry per CDR3 protein. The profile shows 1.5 million or so distinct CDR3 sequences, around a third of them singletons. Sample: cord blood. The receptors here all came from a newborn girl in good health. Both conserved end residues are part of each CDR3. D genes are given only for firm matches. Where a row states a size, it is once, few, many or the class of an expanded clone; other rows omit it.

TRBV20-1	TRBJ1-2	-	TRBD1	CSAGTGVRSGYTF	TGCAGTGCAGGGACAGGGGTGAGGTCTGGCTACACCTTC
TRBV7-9	TRBJ2-3	-	TRBD1	CASITRGDTQYF	TGTGCCAGCATCACCAGGGGGGATACGCAGTATTTT
TRBV27	TRBJ1-6	-	-	CASGMPWHSPLHF	TGTGCCAGCGGAATGCCGTGGCATTCACCCCTCCACTTT
TRBV25-1	TRBJ1-1	few	-	CASSVGARPTEAFF	TGTGCCAGCAGTGTAGGGGCGCGTCCCACTGAAGCTTTCTTT
TRBV27	TRBJ1-2	once	-	CASSLSPNYGCTF	TGTGCCAGCAGTTTATCCCCAAACTATGGCTGCACCTTC
TRBV7-2	TRBJ2-5	-	TRBD2	CASSLARLAGTNEQYF	TGTGCCAGCAGCTTAGCTAGGCTAGCGGGGACCAATGAGCAGTACTTC
TRBV24-1	TRBJ2-1	-	TRBD2	CATSDQSSGGYNEQFF	TGTGCCACCAGTGACCAGTCTAGCGGGGGATACAATGAGCAGTTCTTC
TRBV27	TRBJ2-5	-	-	CASVFPHCQETQYF	TGTGCCAGCGTTTTTCCCCACTGCCAAGAGACCCAGTACTTC
TRBV14	TRBJ2-3	few	TRBD1	CASSQPGQGISRLTDTQYF	TGTGCCAGCAGCCAGCCGGGACAGGGAATTTCCCGACTCACAGATACGCAGTATTTT
TRBV27	TRBJ2-7	-	-	CASSRRVFGAYEQYF	TGTGCCAGCAGTCGAAGGGTTTTTGGGGCTTACGAGCAGTACTTC
TRBV5-1	TRBJ2-7	many	-	CASSLGASPYEQYF	TGCGCCAGCAGCTTGGGGGCTAGCCCTTACGAGCAGTACTTC
TRBV27	TRBJ2-7	-	TRBD2	CASSWTSGKDEQYF	TGTGCCAGCAGCTGGACTAGCGGGAAGGACGAGCAGTACTTC
TRBV20-1	TRBJ2-4	-	TRBD2	CSARQGTSGEGEQYF	TGCAGTGCTAGACAAGGGACTAGCGGTGAAGGGGAGCAGTACTTC
TRBV12-3/TRBV12-4	TRBJ2-3	-	-	CASSSMGYSTTDTQYF	TGTGCCAGCAGTTCGATGGGATACAGCACAACAGATACGCAGTATTTT
TRBV28	TRBJ2-7	few	-	CASSLNDESYEQYF	TGTGCCAGCAGTTTAAACGACGAGTCCTACGAGCAGTACTTC
TRBV20-1	TRBJ1-5	-	TRBD1	CSATWTGGYNQPQHF	TGCAGTGCTACCTGGACAGGGGGGTACAATCAGCCCCAGCATTTT
TRBV25-1	TRBJ2-7	-	-	CASSGKAEVPSYEQYF	TGTGCCAGCAGTGGAAAAGCGGAGGTCCCCTCCTACGAGCAGTACTTC
TRBV3-1	TRBJ1-1	-	-	CASSQVTTTNTEAFF	TGTGCCAGCAGCCAAGTAACGACAACTAACACTGAAGCTTTCTTT
TRBV20-1	TRBJ1-2	few	TRBD1	CSASNRGSNYGYTF	TGCAGTGCTAGTAACAGGGGATCTAACTATGGCTACACCTTC
TRBV11-2	TRBJ1-2	-	-	CASSQLGLGGYTF	TGTGCCAGCAGCCAATTGGGGCTGGGGGGCTACACCTTC
TRBV12-3/TRBV12-4	TRBJ1-5	-	-	CASSLVGAYSNQPQHF	TGTGCCAGCAGTTTGGTAGGGGCTTATAGCAACCAGCCCCAGCATTTT
TRBV20-1	TRBJ1-5	-	-	CSARLWGSNQPQHF	TGCAGTGCTCGTCTTTGGGGGAGCAATCAGCCCCAGCATTTT
TRBV5-1	TRBJ2-3	many	-	CASSLAEVDTQYF	TGCGCCAGCAGCTTGGCTGAGGTAGATACGCAGTATTTT
TRBV7-9	TRBJ2-2	few	-	CASSREPLRWTGELFF	TGTGCCAGCAGCCGTGAACCCCTAAGGTGGACCGGGGAGCTGTTTTTT
TRBV20-1	TRBJ2-3	-	TRBD2	CSASFAGGEGTDTQYF	TGCAGTGCTAGTTTTGCTGGCGGGGAGGGGACAGATACGCAGTATTTT
TRBV5-5	TRBJ2-5	-	-	CASSHMTVQETQYF	TGTGCCAGCAGCCATATGACAGTTCAAGAGACCCAGTACTTC
TRBV2	TRBJ2-2	few	TRBD2	CASRGTSKESGELFF	TGTGCCAGCAGGGGGACTAGCAAGGAATCCGGGGAGCTGTTTTTT
TRBV20-1	TRBJ2-1	-	TRBD1	CSARVAGTGPYNEQFF	TGCAGTGCTAGGGTTGCCGGGACAGGCCCCTACAATGAGCAGTTCTTC
TRBV5-1	TRBJ2-7	-	-	CASSNIHYEQYF	TGCGCCAGCAGCAACATACACTACGAGCAGTACTTC
TRBV21-1	TRBJ1-1	-	-	CASSKALGTEAFF	TGTGCCAGCAGCAAAGCGCTGGGCACTGAAGCTTTCTTT
TRBV20-1	TRBJ2-5	-	-	CSARDLVTLQETQYF	TGCAGTGCTAGAGATCTAGTAACCCTCCAAGAGACCCAGTACTTC
TRBV30	TRBJ2-7	few	-	CAWKSRGRVNVQYF	TGTGCCTGGAAATCGAGAGGGCGCGTCAACGTCCAGTACTTC